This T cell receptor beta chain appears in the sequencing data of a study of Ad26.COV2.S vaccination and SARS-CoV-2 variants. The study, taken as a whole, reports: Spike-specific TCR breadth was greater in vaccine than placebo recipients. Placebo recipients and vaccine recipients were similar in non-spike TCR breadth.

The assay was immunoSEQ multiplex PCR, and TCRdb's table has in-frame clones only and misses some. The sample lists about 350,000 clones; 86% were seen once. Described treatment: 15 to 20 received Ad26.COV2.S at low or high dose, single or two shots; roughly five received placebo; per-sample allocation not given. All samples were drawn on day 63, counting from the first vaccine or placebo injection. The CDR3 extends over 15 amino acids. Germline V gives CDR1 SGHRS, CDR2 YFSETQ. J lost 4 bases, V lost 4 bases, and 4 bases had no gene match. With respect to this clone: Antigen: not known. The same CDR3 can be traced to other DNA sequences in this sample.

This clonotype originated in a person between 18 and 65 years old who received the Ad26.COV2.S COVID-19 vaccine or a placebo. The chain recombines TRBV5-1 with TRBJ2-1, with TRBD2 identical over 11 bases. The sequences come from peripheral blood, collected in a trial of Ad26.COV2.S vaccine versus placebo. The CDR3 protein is CASSPTSGTYNEQFF. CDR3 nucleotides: TGCGCCAGCAGCCCGACTAGCGGGACTTACAATGAGCAGTTCTTC.